A selection of T cell receptor beta chains follows, all from one sample in a study of cytomegalovirus exposure and HLA in healthy donors. TCRdb's table, derived via immunoSEQ multiplex PCR, lists solely in-frame clones and lacks some. This table has around 140,000 clones, around four fifths appearing once. Sequences were obtained from PBMCs. These receptors were collected from a woman between 50 and 59 years old in good health and CMV-seropositive. CDR3s include the opening cysteine and the closing phenylalanine or tryptophan. The D gene is left open where the match is weak. Part of the rows lack a size; the others show once, few, many or a class for expanded clones.

v_gene	j_gene	d_gene	abundance	CDR3nt	CDR3aa
TRBV5-4	TRBJ2-5	NA	NA	TGTGCCAGCAGCTTTGGTCAGGGTCAAGAGACCCAGTACTTC	CASSFGQGQETQYF
TRBV19	TRBJ1-5	NA	NA	TGTGCCAGTACTTTCGGGACACATCAGCCCCAGCATTTT	CASTFGTHQPQHF
TRBV7-2	TRBJ2-7	NA	NA	TGTGCCAGCAGCTTATGGGGGGTTACCTACGAGCAGTACTTC	CASSLWGVTYEQYF
TRBV6-1	TRBJ1-2	TRBD1	NA	TGTGCCAGCAGCGCAGGGGGCGCCTATGGCTACACCTTC	CASSAGGAYGYTF
TRBV6-6	TRBJ1-2	NA	few	TGTGCCAGCAACCAGGGGAGTAATGGCTACACCTTC	CASNQGSNGYTF
TRBV7-2	TRBJ2-5	NA	NA	TGTGCCAGCAGCTTAGACTTTCAAGAGACCCAGTACTTC	CASSLDFQETQYF
TRBV29-1	TRBJ2-3	TRBD1	NA	TGCAGCTACGACAGGGGGCAAGATACGCAGTATTTT	CSYDRGQDTQYF
TRBV7-3	TRBJ2-1	NA	once	TGTGCCAGCAGCTTGGTGGGAGCGGTCGATGAGCAGTTCTTC	CASSLVGAVDEQFF
TRBV28	TRBJ1-3	TRBD1	NA	TGTGCCAGCAGTTTATCCGGGACAGGGGACCACACCATATATTTT	CASSLSGTGDHTIYF
TRBV20-1	TRBJ1-1	NA	NA	TGCCGAACGGGAGGGAACACTGAAGCTTTCTTT	CRTGGNTEAFF
TRBV9	TRBJ2-1	NA	NA	TGTGCCAGCAGCGTCCTGTCCAATGAGCAGTTCTTC	CASSVLSNEQFF
TRBV7-6	TRBJ1-5	NA	NA	TGTGCCAGCGCTTTGGGCACAGATAGCAATCAGCCCCAGCATTTT	CASALGTDSNQPQHF
TRBV28	TRBJ1-5	NA	NA	TGTGCCAGCAGGCGACAGGAGACCTATAGCAATCAGCCCCAGCATTTT	CASRRQETYSNQPQHF